This T cell receptor beta chain was documented in a study of blood T cell repertoires in COVID-19. Repertoires were generated with immunoSEQ multiplex PCR, while TCRdb's copy carries only in-frame clones and drops some. The sample consists of about 35,000 clones, over 70% of them appearing once. The sample consisted of peripheral blood. The source is a human donor in a cohort sampled during active COVID-19.

Here the CDR3 DNA reads TGTGCCAGCAGCCCGGCCTGGGGGGGCAACTATGGCTACACCTTC. This gives the protein CASSPAWGGNYGYTF. This rearrangement joins TRBV14 to TRBJ1-2; D is perhaps TRBD1 (6 bases). This CDR3 is 15 amino acids long. Per germline, CDR1 SGHDN and CDR2 FVKESK. The V end was cut by 4 bases, the J end by 2 bases, with 14 bases between. Variable domain in full (rest from reference TRBV14 and TRBJ1-2): EAGVTQFPSHSVIEKGQTVTLRCDPISGHDNLYWYRRVMGKEIKFLLHFVKESKQDESGMPNNRFLAERTGGTYSTLKVQPAELEDSGVYFCASSPAWGGNYGYTFGSGTRLTVV.